A selection of T cell receptor beta chains follows, all from one sample in a study of control samples from healthy donors and cancer patients. Only in-frame clones appear in the TCRdb table, and some are missing; sequencing was by immunoSEQ multiplex PCR. The sample lists 150,000 to 200,000 clones; around 91% were seen once. The sequencing sample was made of blood. These receptors were obtained from a woman aged 45-65 years in good health. Both conserved end residues are part of each CDR3.

v_gene: TRBV21-1; j_gene: TRBJ1-5; CDR3aa: CASSYGQGKLENQPQHF
v_gene: TRBV19; j_gene: TRBJ2-7; CDR3aa: CASSAGTQGSYEQYF
v_gene: TRBV28; j_gene: TRBJ1-2; CDR3aa: CASSEGYGYTF
v_gene: TRBV6-1; j_gene: TRBJ1-3; CDR3aa: CASSALYTYSGNTIYF
v_gene: TRBV7-8; j_gene: TRBJ2-1; CDR3aa: CASSLDVGRPLSSYNEQFF
v_gene: TRBV4-1; j_gene: TRBJ1-1; CDR3aa: CASSQPWQSEAFF
v_gene: TRBV30; j_gene: TRBJ2-7; CDR3aa: CAWSPWTGVSEQYF
v_gene: TRBV9; j_gene: TRBJ1-5; CDR3aa: CASSVAPNQPQHF
v_gene: TRBV28; j_gene: TRBJ1-5; CDR3aa: CASSKGGVGNQPQHF
v_gene: TRBV5-4; j_gene: TRBJ1-2; CDR3aa: CASSLDYGTGDGGYTF
v_gene: TRBV4-1; j_gene: TRBJ1-4; CDR3aa: CASSQGQGAETGTNEKLFF
v_gene: TRBV30; j_gene: TRBJ1-1; CDR3aa: CAWSRETEAFF
v_gene: TRBV27; j_gene: TRBJ1-1; CDR3aa: CASSWGKNTEAFF
v_gene: TRBV2; j_gene: TRBJ2-3; CDR3aa: CSLAGGIDTQYF
v_gene: TRBV24-1; j_gene: TRBJ2-3; CDR3aa: CATSDPSGRSTDTQYF
v_gene: TRBV18; j_gene: TRBJ1-4; CDR3aa: CASSPRQGPNEKLFF
v_gene: TRBV3-1/TRBV3-2; j_gene: TRBJ2-1; CDR3aa: CASTLSRGGEQFF
v_gene: TRBV19; j_gene: TRBJ1-2; CDR3aa: CASRNNRRDGYTF
v_gene: TRBV28; j_gene: TRBJ2-2; CDR3aa: CASSLGTANTGELFF
v_gene: TRBV27; j_gene: TRBJ2-7; CDR3aa: CASSSLWVGASYEQYF
v_gene: TRBV19; j_gene: TRBJ1-2; CDR3aa: CASTQMGPSYGYTF
v_gene: TRBV19; j_gene: TRBJ1-6; CDR3aa: CASSITSPGGNSPLHF
v_gene: TRBV30; j_gene: TRBJ1-4; CDR3aa: CAWSPIGGEKLFF
v_gene: TRBV5-4; j_gene: TRBJ2-5; CDR3aa: CASSLEGGEETQYF
v_gene: TRBV24-1; j_gene: TRBJ2-3; CDR3aa: CATSDPSRRDTQYF
v_gene: TRBV18; j_gene: TRBJ1-1; CDR3aa: CASSPGIGGEAFF
v_gene: TRBV5-4; j_gene: TRBJ2-4; CDR3aa: CASSLEVPPNIQYF
v_gene: TRBV7-3; j_gene: TRBJ2-1; CDR3aa: CASSLTGTGLYGEQFF
v_gene: TRBV28; j_gene: TRBJ1-5; CDR3aa: CASIKGGTGKPQHF
v_gene: TRBV3-1/TRBV3-2; j_gene: TRBJ2-7; CDR3aa: CASSQGRGSEQYF
v_gene: TRBV9; j_gene: TRBJ2-3; CDR3aa: CASSPLIGALGSTDTQYF
v_gene: TRBV6-1; j_gene: TRBJ1-2; CDR3aa: CASSESSGGYYGYTF
v_gene: TRBV29-1; j_gene: TRBJ2-3; CDR3aa: CSVVLGTDFTDTQYF
v_gene: TRBV7-3; j_gene: TRBJ1-1; CDR3aa: CASSSGLSGVEAFF
v_gene: TRBV7-8; j_gene: TRBJ1-2; CDR3aa: CASSLGQNLLYGYTF
v_gene: TRBV14; j_gene: TRBJ1-5; CDR3aa: CASSQEIGQPQHF
v_gene: TRBV9; j_gene: TRBJ2-5; CDR3aa: CASSVTPQEIQYF
v_gene: TRBV30; j_gene: TRBJ2-2; CDR3aa: CAWSIGTPNTGELFF
v_gene: TRBV12-3/TRBV12-4; j_gene: TRBJ2-5; CDR3aa: CASSLNRQETQYF
v_gene: TRBV7-2; j_gene: TRBJ1-4; CDR3aa: CASSPRVNNEKLFF
v_gene: TRBV5-6; j_gene: TRBJ2-1; CDR3aa: CASSLGMWDYNEQFF
v_gene: TRBV7-9; j_gene: TRBJ2-7; CDR3aa: CASSPPTSGSAYEQYF
v_gene: TRBV28; j_gene: TRBJ1-2; CDR3aa: CASSGGGPAGYGYTF
v_gene: TRBV5-5; j_gene: TRBJ1-5; CDR3aa: CASSLFGQGGYGNQPQHF
v_gene: TRBV19; j_gene: TRBJ1-1; CDR3aa: CAIKGQGGTEAFF
v_gene: TRBV6-5; j_gene: TRBJ2-7; CDR3aa: CASSGLAGILGWQYF
v_gene: TRBV2; j_gene: TRBJ2-5; CDR3aa: CASSEGVGASETQYF
v_gene: TRBV6-5; j_gene: TRBJ2-7; CDR3aa: CASSSLDRGWYEQYF
v_gene: TRBV11-2; j_gene: TRBJ2-7; CDR3aa: CASSFEGPYEQYF
v_gene: TRBV2; j_gene: TRBJ2-7; CDR3aa: CASRVRATSPYEQYF
v_gene: TRBV12-3/TRBV12-4; j_gene: TRBJ1-1; CDR3aa: CASGGPEAFF
v_gene: TRBV7-9; j_gene: TRBJ2-2; CDR3aa: CASSFGQGALDGELFF
v_gene: TRBV2; j_gene: TRBJ1-6; CDR3aa: CASLGGTYNSPLHF